Listed below are T cell receptor beta chains from one sample, sequenced in a study of cytomegalovirus exposure and HLA in healthy donors. Profiling relied on immunoSEQ multiplex PCR, and the TCRdb table lists in-frame clones only, not all of them. The table has 90,000 to 140,000 clones, 75% to 85% seen once. Input material: PBMCs. The receptor set was obtained from a man aged 30-40 years in good health and CMV-seronegative. Each CDR3 is given with its conserved first and last residue. The order of the fields is CDR3 protein, V gene, D gene, CDR3 length. A D gene is named only where the DNA matches it firmly.

CDR3aa: CASRQGPRTEAFF; v_gene: TRBV19; d_gene: TRBD1; len: 13
CDR3aa: CASSQYRDSPLHF; v_gene: TRBV14; d_gene: NA; len: 13
CDR3aa: CKAKFNEKLFF; v_gene: TRBV20-1; d_gene: NA; len: 11
CDR3aa: CASRRGTYEQYF; v_gene: TRBV6-4; d_gene: NA; len: 12
CDR3aa: CASSELGALEDGYTF; v_gene: TRBV2; d_gene: NA; len: 15
CDR3aa: CASSQGLAGGTNEQYF; v_gene: TRBV4-2; d_gene: TRBD2; len: 16
CDR3aa: CASSYSRTSTDTQYF; v_gene: TRBV6-5; d_gene: NA; len: 15
CDR3aa: CASSQAGGEEKLFF; v_gene: TRBV4-1; d_gene: TRBD1; len: 14
CDR3aa: CASSYQRGRSPLHF; v_gene: TRBV6-5; d_gene: NA; len: 14
CDR3aa: CASSLAGHGYTF; v_gene: TRBV7-6; d_gene: NA; len: 12
CDR3aa: CASSLPLAGIYEQYF; v_gene: TRBV28; d_gene: TRBD2; len: 15
CDR3aa: CASSAVSQETQYF; v_gene: TRBV18; d_gene: NA; len: 13
CDR3aa: CAWSLSPSNQPQHF; v_gene: TRBV30; d_gene: NA; len: 14
CDR3aa: CASSSDWDEQFF; v_gene: TRBV5-4; d_gene: NA; len: 12
CDR3aa: CASSAGGDEQYF; v_gene: TRBV9; d_gene: NA; len: 12
CDR3aa: CASSAPTGAPDTQYF; v_gene: TRBV18; d_gene: TRBD1; len: 15
CDR3aa: CASSLRPGSSGANVLTF; v_gene: TRBV7-6; d_gene: NA; len: 17
CDR3aa: CASSPSGEQFF; v_gene: TRBV7-9; d_gene: NA; len: 11
CDR3aa: CASSWPGLVGEQYF; v_gene: TRBV5-4; d_gene: NA; len: 14
CDR3aa: CASSYQTGGWDEQFF; v_gene: TRBV6-6; d_gene: TRBD1; len: 15
CDR3aa: CASSQEARVYEQYF; v_gene: TRBV4-1; d_gene: NA; len: 14
CDR3aa: CASSLVQANEKLFF; v_gene: TRBV7-9; d_gene: NA; len: 14
CDR3aa: CASSPQGSYNSPLHF; v_gene: TRBV2; d_gene: NA; len: 15
CDR3aa: CASSALVLAGGVEEQFF; v_gene: TRBV9; d_gene: TRBD2; len: 17
CDR3aa: CSVDFVSRETQYF; v_gene: TRBV29-1; d_gene: NA; len: 13
CDR3aa: CASSLAASGSWNEQFF; v_gene: TRBV5-4; d_gene: TRBD2; len: 16
CDR3aa: CASSELATGSYNEQFF; v_gene: TRBV4-2; d_gene: NA; len: 16
CDR3aa: CAWSPSSFEAFF; v_gene: TRBV30; d_gene: NA; len: 12
CDR3aa: CATHPGGSLHEQYF; v_gene: TRBV6-6; d_gene: TRBD2; len: 14
CDR3aa: CASRPPGQGVSSYEQYF; v_gene: TRBV28; d_gene: TRBD1; len: 17
CDR3aa: CASSQGALLTDTQYF; v_gene: TRBV4-3; d_gene: NA; len: 15
CDR3aa: CASSDTLNTEAFF; v_gene: TRBV19; d_gene: NA; len: 13
CDR3aa: CASSLGTVLYEQYF; v_gene: TRBV5-5; d_gene: TRBD1; len: 14
CDR3aa: CASSSGNGGNEKLFF; v_gene: TRBV4-1; d_gene: NA; len: 15
CDR3aa: CASSLPGGSGNTIYF; v_gene: TRBV5-6; d_gene: NA; len: 15
CDR3aa: CASSLGGLTSF; v_gene: TRBV11-2; d_gene: NA; len: 11
CDR3aa: CASSLWLAESSYNEQFF; v_gene: TRBV5-4; d_gene: NA; len: 17
CDR3aa: CASSSPGQGSQYF; v_gene: TRBV7-9; d_gene: TRBD1; len: 13
CDR3aa: CASSQDRVGNQPQHF; v_gene: TRBV4-3; d_gene: NA; len: 15
CDR3aa: CASSPVGTLSYEQYF; v_gene: TRBV4-1; d_gene: NA; len: 15
CDR3aa: CASRLGTGVKPQHF; v_gene: TRBV28; d_gene: TRBD1; len: 14
CDR3aa: CATSRGGQNTGELFF; v_gene: TRBV15; d_gene: NA; len: 15
CDR3aa: CASSLGQGVVNEQFF; v_gene: TRBV9; d_gene: TRBD1; len: 15
CDR3aa: CASSLEPRGVQETQYF; v_gene: TRBV5-4; d_gene: NA; len: 16
CDR3aa: CASSQNQPQHF; v_gene: TRBV6-6; d_gene: NA; len: 11
CDR3aa: CASRGQGGQPQHF; v_gene: TRBV6-5; d_gene: NA; len: 13